These 20 T cell receptor beta chains were sequenced from one sample in a study of blood T cell repertoires in COVID-19. TCRdb's copy holds only in-frame clones and misses some; the assay was immunoSEQ multiplex PCR. This table holds around 15,000 clones, roughly 91% found once. Sequencing input: peripheral blood. These TCRs come from a woman between 65 and 79 years old in a cohort sampled during active or convalescent COVID-19.

The chain couples TRBV9 to TRBJ2-3; a possible D gene is TRBD1 (6 bases). V was pared by 4 bases and J by 2 bases, with 14 bases between. The CDR3 runs 15 residues. Germline V gene sequence: CDR1 SGDLS, CDR2 YYNGEE. The CDR3 nucleotides are TGTGCCAGCAGCCCACGGGACACCTACACAGATACGCAGTATTTT. This translates into CASSPRDTYTDTQYF.

V gene TRBV11-1 combines with J gene TRBJ2-2; 8 nucleotides match TRBD2. Trimming cost V 6 bases and J 2 bases; bases outside gene matches: 8. This CDR3 has 16 amino acids. The germline V gene encodes CDR1 SGHAT and CDR2 FQDESV (reference sequence). CDR3 amino acids: CASSPRGGPNTGELFF. DNA for the CDR3: TGTGCCAGCAGTCCTCGGGGGGGGCCCAACACCGGGGAGCTGTTTTTT.

The CDR3: CASSLAGLLNSPLHF. In DNA form, the CDR3 reads TGCGCCAGCAGCTTGGCAGGACTCCTTAATTCACCCCTCCACTTT. The rearrangement links TRBV5-1 to TRBJ1-6, with no clear D. The ends were cut back, 0 bases at V and 6 bases at J, with 10 bases in the middle. Germline CDR1 is SGHRS and CDR2 is YFSETQ. This CDR3 has 15 amino acids.

The rearrangement links TRBV19 to TRBJ2-2; possible D gene TRBD2, 6 bases. V was cut by 5 bases and J by 4 bases, with 11 bases left in between. CDR1 is LNHDA and CDR2 is SQIVND in the germline V gene (reference sequence). CDR3 length equals 14 residues. The CDR3 DNA is TGTGCCAGTAGTGGAGGGAAAATCACCGGGGAGCTGTTTTTT. As protein: CASSGGKITGELFF.

In this sample, this clone turned up a few times. The chain couples TRBV5-1 to TRBJ2-5, with a tentative D call TRBD1 (6 bases). The V end lost 6 bases, the J end lost 10 bases, and 22 bases lay between the germline ends. From germline, CDR1 is SGHRS and CDR2 YFSETQ. The CDR3 is 14 amino acids. The CDR3 spells CASTPPGTSVGQYF. CDR3 nucleotides: TGCGCCAGCACCCCACCCGGGACATCGGTGGGCCAGTACTTC. Combining the CDR3 with reference TRBV5-1 and TRBJ2-5 gives the whole variable domain KAGVTQTPRYLIKTRGQQVTLSCSPISGHRSVSWYQQTPGQGLQFLFEYFSETQRNKGNFPGRFSGRQFSNSRSEMNVSTLELGDSALYLCASTPPGTSVGQYFGPGTRLLVL.

The CDR3 is CASSAGGTARGYTF. CDR3 DNA: TGTGCCAGCAGCGCTGGAGGGACAGCGCGTGGCTACACCTTC. The chain employs TRBV9 and TRBJ1-2; TRBD1 aligns across 7 bases. Germline CDR1 and CDR2: SGDLS and YYNGEE. Unmatched junction bases numbered 9, after V lost 3 bases and J lost 7 bases. CDR3 length: 14 amino acids.

The chain is built from TRBV27 and TRBJ2-5; weak D call: TRBD1 (6 bases). The CDR3 is 14 residues long. Germline V gene lookup returns CDR1 MNHEY and CDR2 SMNVEV (reference sequence). With 3 bases removed from V and 4 bases from J, the gap between germline ends came to 12 bases. CDR3 coding DNA: TGTGCCAGCAGTTTCGTCGGCAGGGGAGAGACCCAGTACTTC. It yields the protein CASSFVGRGETQYF.

This chain joins TRBV5-1 and TRBJ2-7; 9 positions agree with TRBD1. From germline, CDR1 is SGHRS and CDR2 YFSETQ. The CDR3 contains 14 residues. The V and J ends lost 3 bases and 4 bases, in that order; junction bases with no gene match: 5. The CDR3: CASSSGQGSYEQYF. As DNA, the CDR3 is TGCGCCAGCAGCTCCGGACAGGGGTCGTACGAGCAGTACTTC.

This chain connects TRBV5-4 to TRBJ2-2, with TRBD1 identical over 9 bases. Looked up from germline, CDR1 is SGHNT and CDR2 is YYREEE (reference sequence). This CDR3 spans 16 amino acids. The V gene end was trimmed by 3 bases and the J gene end by 3 bases; junction bases not matched to a gene: 6. The CDR3 bases are TGTGCCAGCAGCTCCGGACAGGGGAGTCACACCGGGGAGCTGTTTTTT. Encoded protein: CASSSGQGSHTGELFF.

This clone was counted a single time. The chain combines TRBV4-3 with TRBJ1-2; perhaps TRBD1 as D (5 bases). Germline V gene lookup returns CDR1 LGHNA and CDR2 YSLEER. V lost 0 bases and J 5 bases, leaving 22 bases between the germline ends. The CDR3 consists of 18 residues. The CDR3: CASSQDLAARAVNYGYTF. The CDR3, as DNA: TGCGCCAGCAGCCAAGATTTGGCTGCCAGGGCCGTCAATTATGGCTACACCTTC.

The chain combines TRBV21-1 with TRBJ1-6; the tabulated D call, TRBD1, remains unverified against the DNA. TRBV21-1 is a pseudogene segment. The CDR3 extends over 15 amino acids. The CDR3 nucleotides read TGTGCCAGCAGCAAAGGACACTCCTATAATTCACCCCTCCACTTT. It is translated as CASSKGHSYNSPLHF.

The rearrangement uses TRBV27 and TRBJ1-5; the D is unclear. The germline V and J ends were trimmed by 2 bases and 1 base, with 3 bases remaining between them. The germline V gene has CDR1 MNHEY and CDR2 SMNVEV (reference sequence). The CDR3 is 13 residues long. Written as DNA, the CDR3 is TGTGCCAGCAGTTTAGGCAGCAATCAGCCCCAGCATTTT. This gives the protein CASSLGSNQPQHF.

The CDR3 nucleotides are TGTGCCAGCAGCTTGGGGGCGGCGGGAAGGGGAGATACGCAGTATTTT. This gives the protein CASSLGAAGRGDTQYF. The rearrangement joins TRBV5-6 to TRBJ2-3; D may be TRBD2 (6 bases). There are 16 residues in the CDR3. Trimming pared 0 bases from V and 5 bases from J, leaving 16 bases between. Germline V gene sequence: CDR1 SGHDT, CDR2 YYEEEE.

The V call is TRBV4-1, the J call TRBJ1-2; no clear D. The CDR3 extends over 11 amino acids. The V end lost 2 bases, the J end lost 8 bases, and 6 bases lay between the germline ends. Germline lookup yields CDR1 MGHRA and CDR2 YSYEKL. Written as DNA, the CDR3 is TGCGCCAGCAGCCAACGCGAGGGCTACACCTTC. It yields the protein CASSQREGYTF.

V and J are TRBV6-5 and TRBJ2-1; D is possibly TRBD2 (6 bases). The CDR3 covers 13 residues. Trimming left V 8 bases short and J 5 bases short, with 13 bases between. The germline CDR1 and CDR2 sequences are MNHEY and SVGAGI. The CDR3 region is CASWGDRHNEQFF. As DNA, the CDR3 is TGTGCCAGCTGGGGGGACCGGCACAATGAGCAGTTCTTC.

The chain joins TRBV4-1 to TRBJ2-5; 13 nucleotides match TRBD2. The germline V gene has CDR1 MGHRA and CDR2 YSYEKL. The V gene end was trimmed by 2 bases and the J gene end by 5 bases; junction bases not matched to a gene: 8. This CDR3 is 17 amino acids long. This CDR3 is CASSQLLAGGLRETQYF. CDR3 DNA: TGCGCCAGCAGCCAATTACTAGCGGGGGGGCTTCGGGAGACCCAGTACTTC.

The chain joins TRBV7-3 to TRBJ1-6; tentatively, D is TRBD1 (5 bases). V was shortened by 8 bases and J by 9 bases, with 17 bases between the two germline ends. The V gene's germline CDR1 is SGHTA and CDR2 FQGTGA. The CDR3 has 14 amino acids. CDR3 in DNA: TGTGCCAGCCGTGCCGGCAGGGAAGGTTCACCCCTCCACTTT. Translated: CASRAGREGSPLHF.

This chain connects TRBV6-5 to TRBJ1-2; 10 bases are shared with TRBD1. Trimming removed 6 bases from V and 5 bases from J; junction bases left unmatched: 6. Per the germline V gene, CDR1 is MNHEY and CDR2 is SVGAGI. The CDR3 totals 14 residues. The CDR3 here is CASSFRDRGYGYTF. As DNA, the CDR3 is TGTGCCAGCAGCTTTCGGGACAGGGGATATGGCTACACCTTC.

The rearrangement joins TRBV11-3 to TRBJ2-3; 8 nucleotides line up with TRBD2. Germline V gene data show CDR1 as SGHNT and CDR2 as YENEEA. V dropped 1 base and J dropped 2; count of bases not matched to a gene: 14. The CDR3 contains 19 residues. CDR3 DNA: TGTGCCAGCAGCTTAGGGGGCCGGGGGGGCTTAAGTTTCACAGATACGCAGTATTTT. Residues: CASSLGGRGGLSFTDTQYF.

The chain is built from TRBV2 and TRBJ2-1, with D possibly TRBD2 on 6 matching bases. Germline lookup yields CDR1 SNHLY and CDR2 FYNNEI. This CDR3 spans 13 amino acids. Trimming removed 8 bases from V and 5 bases from J, with 13 bases in between. CDR3 sequence reads: CASAAGRHNEQFF. The CDR3 nucleotides are TGTGCCAGCGCGGCGGGGAGACACAATGAGCAGTTCTTC.